This T cell receptor (beta chain) is from a study of molecular identifiers for immune sequencing clone quantification. Overall study context: In replicates, RNA from about 21,000 or 97,000 naive CD8 cells was divided five ways and four parts were sequenced.

Whole-study findings and limits: One million naive cells reportedly did not prevent detection of spiked Jurkat TCR RNA from one cell. Clones of above 20 RNA copies carried over 98% of effector molecules; in naive cells they carried under 1%. Underestimation of highly expanded clone sizes could arise where identical TCR molecules share a barcode.

A word on this clonotype: No antigen is known for it.

TCRdb passed the PCR reads through MiXCR, listing each CDR3 protein once. Among 400,000 to 600,000 distinct CDR3 sequences listed, about 21% were seen once. The CDR3 runs 16 residues. Trimming removed 5 bases from V and 3 bases from J; junction bases left unmatched: 7. The germline gives CDR1 SEHNR, CDR2 FQNEAQ (reference sequence). The specimen sequenced was naive CD8+ T cells from blood, with Jurkat cell RNA spiked in. Stated subset: FACS-sorted CD8+CD4-CCR7+CD45RA+ naive T cells. The chain recombines TRBV7-9 with TRBJ2-5; 12 positions match TRBD1. The TCR originated in a human donor in good health. Some libraries in this study had Jurkat cell RNA spiked in. CDR3: CASSIRDRGPEETQYF. The CDR3 DNA is TGTGCCAGCAGCATCCGGGACAGGGGGCCGGAAGAGACCCAGTACTTC.